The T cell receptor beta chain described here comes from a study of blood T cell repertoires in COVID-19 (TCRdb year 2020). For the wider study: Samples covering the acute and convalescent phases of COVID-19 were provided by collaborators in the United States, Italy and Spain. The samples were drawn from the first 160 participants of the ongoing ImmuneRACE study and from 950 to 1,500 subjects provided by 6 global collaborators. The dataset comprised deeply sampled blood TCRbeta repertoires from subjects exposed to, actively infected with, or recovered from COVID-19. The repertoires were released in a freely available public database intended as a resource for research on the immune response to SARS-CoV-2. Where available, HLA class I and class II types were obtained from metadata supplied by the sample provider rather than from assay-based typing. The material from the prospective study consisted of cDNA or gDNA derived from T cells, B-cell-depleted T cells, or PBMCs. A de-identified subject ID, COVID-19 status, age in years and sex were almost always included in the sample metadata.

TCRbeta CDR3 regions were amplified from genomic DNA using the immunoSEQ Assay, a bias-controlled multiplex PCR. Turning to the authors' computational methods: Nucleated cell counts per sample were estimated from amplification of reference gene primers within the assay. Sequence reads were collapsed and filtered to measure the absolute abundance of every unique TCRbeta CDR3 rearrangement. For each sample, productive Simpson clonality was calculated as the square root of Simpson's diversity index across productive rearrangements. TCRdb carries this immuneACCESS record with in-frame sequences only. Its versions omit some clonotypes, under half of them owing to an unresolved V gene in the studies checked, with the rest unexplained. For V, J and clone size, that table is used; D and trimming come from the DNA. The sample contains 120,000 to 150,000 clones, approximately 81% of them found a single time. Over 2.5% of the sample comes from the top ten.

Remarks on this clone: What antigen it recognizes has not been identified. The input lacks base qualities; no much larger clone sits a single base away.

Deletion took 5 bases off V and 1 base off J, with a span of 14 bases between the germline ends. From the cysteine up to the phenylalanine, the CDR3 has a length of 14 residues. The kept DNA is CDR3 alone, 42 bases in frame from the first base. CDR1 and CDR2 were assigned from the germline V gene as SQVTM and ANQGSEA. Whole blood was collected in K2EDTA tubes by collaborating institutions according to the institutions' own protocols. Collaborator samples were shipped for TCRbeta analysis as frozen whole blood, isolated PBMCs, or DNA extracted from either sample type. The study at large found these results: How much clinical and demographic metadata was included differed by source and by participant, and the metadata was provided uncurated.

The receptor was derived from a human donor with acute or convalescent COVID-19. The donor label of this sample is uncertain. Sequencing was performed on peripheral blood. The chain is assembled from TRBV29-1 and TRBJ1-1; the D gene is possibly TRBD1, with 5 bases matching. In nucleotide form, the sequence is TGCAGCGTTTCCCAGGGTAATGGGAACACTGAAGCTTTCTTT. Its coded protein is CSVSQGNGNTEAFF.